These T cell receptor beta chains were read from a single sample in a study of cytomegalovirus exposure and HLA in healthy donors. Here immunoSEQ multiplex PCR was the method, and the copy in TCRdb shows in-frame clones only, minus some. Of roughly 170,000 clones detected, roughly 86% appear once; the ten largest clones hold around 5%. The sequenced sample was PBMCs. These receptors all come from a girl aged 5 to 17 in good health and CMV-seropositive. The CDR3 runs from the conserved cysteine through the conserved F or W. The D gene is left open where the match is weak. A clone size is listed for some rows: how often the clone was seen (once, few, many), or a class if it is expanded.

>NA|TRBJ1-2|NA|TRBV7-9
CASSSGTPLIGYTF
TGTGCCAGCAGCTCCGGGACTCCCTTAATCGGCTACACCTTC
>TRBD1|TRBJ1-2|once|TRBV12-5
CASGSPGQGRTNYGYTF
TGTGCTAGTGGTTCTCCGGGACAGGGGCGTACTAACTATGGCTACACCTTC
>TRBD1|TRBJ1-2|NA|TRBV6-5
CASSFLTGGNGYTF
TGTGCCAGCAGTTTCTTGACAGGGGGGAATGGCTACACCTTC
>NA|TRBJ1-1|NA|TRBV27
CASSFTDSREAFF
TGTGCCAGCAGTTTTACGGACAGCCGCGAAGCTTTCTTT
>NA|TRBJ2-7|NA|TRBV27
CASSLNRGSHEQYF
TGTGCCAGCAGTTTAAATAGGGGGTCTCACGAGCAGTACTTC
>TRBD2|TRBJ2-7|few|TRBV5-1
CASSQPTSGGFGNQKEQYF
TGCGCCAGCAGCCAACCGACTAGCGGGGGCTTTGGAAACCAGAAGGAGCAGTACTTC
>NA|TRBJ1-3|NA|TRBV2
CASSEREAGSFSGNTIYF
TGTGCCAGCAGTGAAAGGGAGGCAGGGTCCTTCTCTGGAAACACCATATATTTT
>TRBD2|TRBJ2-3|NA|TRBV6-1
CASSQLAGPDTQYF
TGTGCCAGCAGTCAATTAGCGGGACCAGATACGCAGTATTTT
>TRBD1|TRBJ1-6|once|TRBV19
CASSPGQGGSPLHF
TGTGCCAGTAGCCCCGGACAGGGGGGATCACCCCTCCACTTT
>TRBD1|TRBJ1-2|once|TRBV30
CAWSTWTGAGYTF
TGTGCCTGGAGTACGTGGACAGGGGCGGGCTACACCTTC
>NA|TRBJ1-5|NA|TRBV7-2
CASSLSSGDNQPQHF
TGTGCCAGCAGCTTAAGTTCAGGGGACAATCAGCCCCAGCATTTT
>NA|TRBJ1-1|NA|TRBV7-9
CASSTYEAFF
TGTGCCAGCAGCACCTATGAAGCTTTCTTT
>TRBD1|TRBJ2-1|NA|TRBV2
CASSEGTGESNEQFF
TGTGCCAGCAGTGAAGGGACAGGGGAGTCCAATGAGCAGTTCTTC
>TRBD1|TRBJ2-3|NA|TRBV9
CASSPWTGGDTQYF
TGTGCCAGCAGCCCTTGGACAGGGGGAGATACGCAGTATTTT
>TRBD1|TRBJ2-7|NA|TRBV18
CASSPGQGSSYEQYF
TGTGCCAGCTCACCCGGACAGGGGAGCTCCTACGAGCAGTACTTC
>TRBD2|TRBJ2-7|NA|TRBV19
CASSILAGANYEQYF
TGTGCCAGTAGTATACTAGCGGGGGCTAACTACGAGCAGTACTTC
>NA|TRBJ1-1|NA|TRBV27
CASNGGAYTEAFF
TGTGCCAGCAATGGGGGCGCGTACACTGAAGCTTTCTTT
>NA|TRBJ2-1|few|TRBV18
CASSRWHRVDNEQFF
TGTGCCAGCTCAAGGTGGCACAGGGTAGACAATGAGCAGTTCTTC
>TRBD1|TRBJ2-5|NA|TRBV29-1
CSTKTGALRETQYF
TGCAGCACGAAAACAGGGGCCCTCCGAGAGACCCAGTACTTC
>NA|TRBJ1-2|NA|TRBV5-1
CASREIQSSYGYTF
TGCGCCAGCAGGGAAATACAGAGTTCCTATGGCTACACCTTC
>NA|TRBJ1-2|NA|TRBV2
CASIPGGKYGYTF
TGTGCCAGCATACCGGGGGGAAAATATGGCTACACCTTC
>NA|TRBJ1-5|NA|TRBV7-8
CASSLGGGGGYSNQPQHF
TGTGCCAGCAGCTTAGGGGGTGGGGGGGGATATAGCAATCAGCCCCAGCATTTT
>TRBD2|TRBJ2-2|NA|TRBV6-1
CASSERLAGGLYGELFF
TGTGCCAGCAGTGAAAGACTAGCGGGGGGGCTTTACGGGGAGCTGTTTTTT
>NA|TRBJ1-5|NA|TRBV19
CASSISRSNQPQHF
TGTGCCAGTAGTATTAGCAGAAGCAATCAGCCCCAGCATTTT
>NA|TRBJ2-1|NA|TRBV19
CASSIDLFLDIRVGQFF
TGTGCCAGTAGTATAGATCTGTTCCTGGACATCCGAGTGGGGCAGTTCTTC
>TRBD1|TRBJ1-2|NA|TRBV10-3
CATGTGVGYTF
TGTGCCACCGGGACAGGGGTTGGCTACACCTTC
>NA|TRBJ2-7|NA|TRBV7-9
CASSPLLGGKEQYF
TGTGCCAGCAGCCCACTCCTCGGGGGTAAAGAGCAGTACTTC
>NA|TRBJ2-1|NA|TRBV7-2
CASSPRRIAEQFF
TGTGCCAGCAGCCCCCGGAGGATCGCTGAGCAGTTCTTC
>NA|TRBJ2-3|once|TRBV28
CASREPGGSDTQYF
TGTGCCAGCAGAGAGCCGGGGGGCTCAGATACGCAGTATTTT
>NA|TRBJ2-7|NA|TRBV5-1
CASSLFSGANYEQYF
TGCGCCAGCAGCTTATTTTCAGGGGCCAACTACGAGCAGTACTTC
>NA|TRBJ1-6|NA|TRBV5-4
CASSFRTDNSPLHF
TGTGCCAGCAGCTTTAGGACAGATAATTCACCCCTCCACTTT
>TRBD1|TRBJ1-2|NA|TRBV6-1
CASSNTGGDTHGYTF
TGTGCCAGCAGTAACACAGGGGGCGACACTCATGGCTACACCTTC
>NA|TRBJ1-3|NA|TRBV5-6
CASSLWGGRNTIYF
TGTGCCAGCAGCTTGTGGGGAGGAAGAAACACCATATATTTT
>NA|TRBJ2-2|NA|TRBV9
CASSVSVTALENTGELFF
TGTGCCAGCAGCGTAAGCGTTACTGCTCTCGAGAACACCGGGGAGCTGTTTTTT
>TRBD1|TRBJ1-4|NA|TRBV4-1
CASSQRQGVEKLFF
TGCGCCAGCAGCCAAAGACAGGGAGTGGAAAAACTGTTTTTT
>NA|TRBJ2-1|NA|TRBV4-1
CASSQGDSLTSIF
TGCGCCAGCAGCCAAGGCGACAGTTTAACATCGATCTTC
>TRBD2|TRBJ2-1|NA|TRBV9
CASSARRAGEYNEQFF
TGTGCCAGCAGCGCCCGACGGGCGGGGGAGTACAATGAGCAGTTCTTC
>NA|TRBJ1-5|NA|TRBV6-5
CASSSSLQVQPQHF
TGTGCCAGCAGTTCCTCCCTACAGGTTCAGCCCCAGCATTTT
>NA|TRBJ1-1|NA|TRBV27
CASSLSRIIPEAFF
TGTGCCAGCAGTTTATCGAGAATCATCCCTGAAGCTTTCTTT
>TRBD2|TRBJ2-3|NA|TRBV6-5
CASSYSGGGADTQYF
TGTGCCAGCAGTTACTCTGGCGGGGGGGCTGATACGCAGTATTTT
>NA|TRBJ1-1|once|TRBV9
CASSVAGRGRTEAFF
TGTGCCAGCAGCGTTGCCGGGAGGGGAAGGACTGAAGCTTTCTTT